Shown below are 26 T cell receptor beta chains from a single sample sequenced in a study of somatic mutations in cytotoxic T cells in rheumatoid arthritis. The data were produced by immunoSEQ multiplex PCR, yet TCRdb's version contains in-frame clones alone and is incomplete. The repertoire holds 6,500 to 7,500 clones, with approximately 92% as singletons. The sample consisted of CD8+ T cells sorted from blood. Every receptor here comes from a woman between 65 and 79 years old with rheumatoid arthritis.

V usage is TRBV11-3 and J usage is TRBJ2-7, with TRBD2 identical over 8 bases. Trimming removed 5 bases from V and 2 bases from J; junction bases left unmatched: 8. The germline V gene encodes CDR1 SGHNT and CDR2 YENEEA. The CDR3 spans 15 residues. The CDR3 region is CASSPGGGWTYEQYF. CDR3 DNA: TGTGCCAGCAGCCCCGGGGGGGGGTGGACCTACGAGCAGTACTTC.

The V call is TRBV19, the J call TRBJ1-2; 7 positions agree with TRBD1. V gave up 5 bases and J gave up 5 bases; unmatched junction bases: 11. CDR3 length: 15 amino acids. CDR1 is LNHDA and CDR2 is SQIVND in the germline V gene (reference sequence). This chain's CDR3 is CASSARTGVRYGYTF. CDR3 sequence (DNA): TGTGCCAGTAGTGCCAGGACAGGAGTACGGTATGGCTACACCTTC. The full variable domain, in which reference TRBV19 and TRBJ1-2 provide the parts outside the CDR3, is DGGITQSPKYLFRKEGQNVTLSCEQNLNHDAMYWYRQDPGQGLRLIYYSQIVNDFQKGDIAEGYSVSREKKESFPLTVTSAQKNPTAFYLCASSARTGVRYGYTFGSGTRLTVV.

The CDR3 region has the DNA TGTGCCATCAGTGAAGGGGGAGAGGGATACAATGAGCAGTTCTTC. Encoded protein: CAISEGGEGYNEQFF. The V and J genes are TRBV10-3 and TRBJ2-1; D possibly corresponds to TRBD1 (6 bases). Germline V CDR1 and CDR2: ENHRY, SYGVKD. V lost 3 bases and J lost 4, with 13 bases in between. This CDR3 contains 15 residues.

This chain links TRBV6-4 with TRBJ2-1, with TRBD2 identical over 12 bases. CDR1 MRHNA and CDR2 SNTAGT come from the germline V gene. The V gene end was trimmed by 3 bases and the J gene end by 7 bases; junction bases not matched to a gene: 4. There are 15 residues in the CDR3. DNA for the CDR3: TGTGCCAGCAGTGAGGCTAGCGGGAGGGTAAATGAGCAGTTCTTC. Protein product: CASSEASGRVNEQFF.

The V and J genes are TRBV13 and TRBJ2-1; D ambiguous. The CDR3 covers 14 residues. The germline V and J ends were trimmed by 0 bases and 10 bases, with 13 bases remaining between them. Germline CDR1 PRHDT, CDR2 FYEKMQ (reference sequence). The CDR3 DNA is TGTGCCAGCAGCTTAGGGGCTTCTCCGTCAGAGCAGTTCTTC. Translated: CASSLGASPSEQFF.

The rearrangement links TRBV7-2 to TRBJ1-2, with 8 bases that match TRBD1. Germline CDR1 reads SGHTA; CDR2 reads FQGNSA. V was pared by 3 bases and J by 8 bases, with 11 bases of the junction left unmatched. This CDR3 has 15 amino acids. CDR3: CASSFTTGTGSGYTF. As DNA, the CDR3 is TGTGCCAGCAGCTTTACAACCGGGACAGGAAGCGGCTACACCTTC.

The rearrangement uses TRBV4-1 and TRBJ1-4, with TRBD1 matching 10 bases. The CDR3 covers 15 residues. CDR1 is MGHRA, CDR2 YSYEKL, per germline. V dropped 1 base and J dropped 10; count of bases not matched to a gene: 6. This CDR3 reads CASSQGGTGVAKLFF. DNA for the CDR3: TGCGCCAGCAGCCAAGGGGGGACAGGGGTGGCAAAACTGTTTTTT.

V and J are TRBV6-5 and TRBJ2-1, with 9 bases that match TRBD1. The trim removed 4 bases at V and 6 bases at J, leaving 4 bases unmatched. The CDR3 is 14 amino acids. Germline loops: CDR1 MNHEY, CDR2 SVGAGI. The CDR3: CASSWTGVSNEQFF. In DNA, the CDR3 is TGTGCCAGCAGTTGGACAGGGGTAAGCAATGAGCAGTTCTTC.

This clone was seen only once. This chain's CDR3 is CASSVEREGHPETEAFF. The CDR3 region has the DNA TGTGCCAGCAGCGTAGAGAGGGAGGGACACCCAGAGACTGAAGCTTTCTTT. This chain connects TRBV9 to TRBJ1-1; possibly TRBD1 for D (6 bases). CDR3 length equals 17 residues. Germline V gene lookup returns CDR1 SGDLS and CDR2 YYNGEE. Trimming shortened V by 0 bases and J by 5 bases, and 20 bases separated the two germline ends.

This clone was counted a single time. V is TRBV7-9 and J is TRBJ2-1; possibly TRBD2 for D (6 bases). Trimming left V 1 base short and J 8 bases short, with 15 bases between. CDR3 length: 15 residues. The germline CDR1 and CDR2 sequences are SEHNR and FQNEAQ (reference sequence). CDR3 sequence reads: CASSLGRERVDEQFF. In DNA, the CDR3 is TGTGCCAGCAGCTTAGGGAGGGAGAGGGTTGATGAGCAGTTCTTC. The full variable domain, with the rest looked up from reference TRBV7-9 and TRBJ2-1, is DTGVSQNPRHKITKRGQNVTFRCDPISEHNRLYWYRQTLGQGPEFLTYFQNEAQLEKSRLLSDRFSAERPKGSFSTLEIQRTEQGDSAMYLCASSLGRERVDEQFFGPGTRLTVL.

V and J are TRBV11-3 and TRBJ2-5, with 7 bases identical to TRBD2. V lost 5 bases and J lost 1; bases outside the gene matches: 7. This CDR3 comprises 15 residues. In germline, CDR1 is SGHNT, CDR2 YENEEA. The CDR3 nucleotides read TGTGCCAGCAGCCCCGGGGAGCGGGGCCAAGAGACCCAGTACTTC. This encodes CASSPGERGQETQYF. Variable domain in full (rest from reference TRBV11-3 and TRBJ2-5): EAGVVQSPRYKIIEKKQPVAFWCNPISGHNTLYWYLQNLGQGPELLIRYENEEAVDDSQLPKDRFSAERLKGVDSTLKIQPAELGDSAVYLCASSPGERGQETQYFGPGTRLLVL.

The genes are TRBV5-8 and TRBJ2-5; 11 bases line up with TRBD2. The CDR3 covers 17 residues. After removal of 3 bases from V and 3 bases from J, the junction contained 10 bases not matched to a gene. Germline lookup yields CDR1 SGHTS and CDR2 YDEGEE. CDR3 sequence reads: CASSYRLAGPREETQYF. The CDR3 region has the DNA TGTGCCAGCAGCTATCGACTAGCGGGACCGAGGGAAGAGACCCAGTACTTC. Combining the CDR3 with reference TRBV5-8 and TRBJ2-5 gives the whole variable domain EAGVTQSPTHLIKTRGQQATLRCSPISGHTSVYWYQQALGLGLQFLLWYDEGEERNRGNFPPRFSGRQFPNYSSELNVNALELEDSALYLCASSYRLAGPREETQYFGPGTRLLVL.

V and J are TRBV2 and TRBJ2-7, with TRBD1 matching 7 bases. J was trimmed by 5 bases and V by 4 bases; bases with no gene match: 5. Germline CDR1 reads SNHLY; CDR2 reads FYNNEI. CDR3 length: 13 amino acids. Here the CDR3 DNA reads TGTGCCAGCAGTGCGTCTGGGACAGACGAGCAGTACTTC. Protein sequence: CASSASGTDEQYF.

Here the CDR3 DNA reads TGTGCCAGCAGCTTAGGGACTAGCGAGAACAATGAGCAGTTCTTC. This sequence encodes CASSLGTSENNEQFF. The rearrangement links TRBV7-9 to TRBJ2-1, with 9 bases identical to TRBD2. This CDR3 has 15 amino acids. Germline CDR1 is SEHNR and CDR2 is FQNEAQ (reference sequence). V trimming: 1 base; J trimming: 5 bases; junction bases outside the gene matches: 3. The variable domain in full, completed from reference TRBV7-9 and TRBJ2-1, reads DTGVSQNPRHKITKRGQNVTFRCDPISEHNRLYWYRQTLGQGPEFLTYFQNEAQLEKSRLLSDRFSAERPKGSFSTLEIQRTEQGDSAMYLCASSLGTSENNEQFFGPGTRLTVL.

This sequence joins TRBV6-1 and TRBJ1-2; 9 nucleotides line up with TRBD1. CDR3 length equals 15 residues. The V gene end was trimmed by 3 bases and the J gene end by 8 bases; junction bases not matched to a gene: 10. Germline V gene lookup returns CDR1 MNHNS and CDR2 SASEGT. The CDR3 DNA reads TGTGCCAGCAGTGACTACTCCGGGACAGGGAACGGCTACACCTTC. Its translation: CASSDYSGTGNGYTF.

Here the CDR3 DNA reads TGTGCCAGCAGCTCCCGGGACAGGGGGCGCCACAATGAGCAGTTCTTC. Translation: CASSSRDRGRHNEQFF. This chain uses TRBV13 with TRBJ2-1; 12 bases agree with TRBD1. Unmatched junction bases numbered 6, after V lost 4 bases and J lost 5 bases. CDR1 and CDR2 from the germline V gene are PRHDT and FYEKMQ (reference sequence). The CDR3 is made up of 16 amino acids.

As concerns this clone: At one end the junction does not follow the germline gene, possibly because of a read error. The genes are TRBV7-7 and TRBJ2-5, with 11 bases aligning to TRBD1. The CDR3 length is 14 residues. Germline V gene data show CDR1 as SSHAT and CDR2 as FNYEAQ (reference sequence). The CDR3 bases are TGTGCTAGCAGCTTGGGGACAGGGGGAGAGACCCAGTACTTC. Translating it yields CASSLGTGGETQYF. The whole variable domain, filled in from reference TRBV7-7 and TRBJ2-5, reads GAGVSQSPRYKVTKRGQDVTLRCDPISSHATLYWYQQALGQGPEFLTYFNYEAQPDKSGLPSDRFSAERPEGSISTLTIQRTEQRDSAMYRCASSLGTGGETQYFGPGTRLLVL.

This chain connects TRBV10-2 to TRBJ2-7; D uncertain. The CDR3 extends over 12 amino acids. Trimming removed 2 bases from V and 2 bases from J, with 4 bases in between. Looked up from germline, CDR1 is WSHSY and CDR2 is SAAADI. DNA of the CDR3: TGCGCCAGCAGTGAGGGCCCCTACGAGCAGTACTTC. Its translation: CASSEGPYEQYF.

This clone was seen only once. The chain recombines TRBV7-3 with TRBJ2-7, with TRBD2 identical over 8 bases. The CDR3 consists of 16 residues. Per the germline V gene, CDR1 is SGHTA and CDR2 is FQGTGA. V lost 4 bases and J lost 3; bases outside the gene matches: 11. The CDR3 is CASSSFAGGRSYEQYF. The CDR3 DNA reads TGTGCCAGCAGCTCCTTCGCGGGGGGTCGAAGCTACGAGCAGTACTTC.

The chain's CDR3 is CASRPTGVNEKLFF. The DNA of the CDR3 is TGTGCCAGCAGACCCACAGGGGTTAATGAAAAACTGTTTTTT. This rearrangement joins TRBV6-5 to TRBJ1-4; 7 nucleotides match TRBD1. The germline V gene encodes CDR1 MNHEY and CDR2 SVGAGI. This CDR3 is built from 14 residues. Germline trimming cut 6 bases from V and 4 bases from J; bases unmatched to any gene: 5.

This chain connects TRBV5-1 to TRBJ2-2; D gene unclear. The V end was cut by 5 bases, the J end by 4 bases, with 9 bases between. There are 13 residues in the CDR3. CDR1 is SGHRS and CDR2 is YFSETQ in the germline V gene. CDR3 amino acids: CASSDGGTGELFF. The CDR3 DNA reads TGCGCCAGCAGTGATGGCGGCACCGGGGAGCTGTTTTTT.

The chain uses TRBV10-3 and TRBJ1-2, with 9 bases fitting TRBD1. Germline assignment: CDR1 ENHRY and CDR2 SYGVKD. Trimming removed 8 bases from V and 3 bases from J; junction bases left unmatched: 10. CDR3 size: 15 residues. The CDR3 region is CAIPGQGTSDYGYTF. In nucleotides, the CDR3 is TGTGCCATCCCCGGACAGGGGACGTCTGACTATGGCTACACCTTC.

The rearrangement joins TRBV5-6 to TRBJ2-2; D uncertain. The CDR3 is made up of 15 amino acids. The germline CDR1 and CDR2 sequences are SGHDT and YYEEEE. The germline V and J ends were trimmed by 0 bases and 0 bases, with 6 bases remaining between them. CDR3 sequence: CASSLENTNTGELFF. CDR3 DNA: TGTGCCAGCAGCTTGGAGAACACGAACACCGGGGAGCTGTTTTTT.

The V and J genes are TRBV27 and TRBJ2-1, with 13 bases fitting TRBD2. With 5 bases clipped from V and 4 bases from J, the junction kept 5 bases outside the gene matches. The CDR3 contains 16 residues. CDR1 is MNHEY, CDR2 SMNVEV, per germline (reference sequence). This chain's CDR3 is CASSLGTSGAYNEQFF. The CDR3 nucleotides are TGTGCCAGCAGTCTCGGGACTAGCGGGGCTTACAATGAGCAGTTCTTC.

J is TRBJ2-5 and V is TRBV6-6; 9 bases are shared with TRBD2. The CDR3 runs to 15 residues. The germline CDR1 and CDR2 sequences are MNHNY and SVGAGI (reference sequence). Trimming cost V 5 bases and J 3 bases; bases outside gene matches: 7. The CDR3 here is CASSRKTSGEETQYF. CDR3 bases: TGTGCCAGCAGTCGTAAGACTAGCGGCGAAGAGACCCAGTACTTC.

This chain uses TRBV11-2 with TRBJ2-7, with D perhaps TRBD1 (5 bases). The germline gives CDR1 SGHAT, CDR2 FQNNGV. Trimming pared 5 bases from V and 4 bases from J, leaving 9 bases between. The CDR3 covers 12 residues. The CDR3 here is CASSRDSYEQYF. As DNA, the CDR3 is TGTGCCAGCAGCCGTGACAGTTACGAGCAGTACTTC.